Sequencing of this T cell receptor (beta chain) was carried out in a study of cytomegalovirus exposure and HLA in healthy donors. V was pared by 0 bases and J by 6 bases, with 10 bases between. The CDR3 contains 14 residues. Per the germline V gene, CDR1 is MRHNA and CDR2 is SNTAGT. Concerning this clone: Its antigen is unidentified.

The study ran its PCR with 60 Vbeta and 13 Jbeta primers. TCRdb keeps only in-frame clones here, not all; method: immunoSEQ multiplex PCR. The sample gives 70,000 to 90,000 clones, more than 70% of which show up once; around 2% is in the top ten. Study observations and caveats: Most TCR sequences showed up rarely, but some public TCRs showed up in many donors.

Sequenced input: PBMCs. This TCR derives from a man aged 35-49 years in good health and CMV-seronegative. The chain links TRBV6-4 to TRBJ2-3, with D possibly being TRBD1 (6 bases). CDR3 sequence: CASSDSPGVDTQYF. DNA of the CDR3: TGTGCCAGCAGTGACTCCCCAGGGGTCGATACGCAGTATTTT.